Below are 20 T cell receptor beta chains sequenced from a single sample in a study of blood T cell repertoires in COVID-19. Measured with immunoSEQ multiplex PCR; TCRdb has only the in-frame clones, and not every one. The profile shows 60,000 to 85,000 clones, approximately 80% of them singletons. Source material: peripheral blood. The receptors shown here come from a human donor in a cohort sampled during active COVID-19.

V is TRBV10-1 and J is TRBJ2-1, with 12 bases identical to TRBD2. Germline V lookup: CDR1 WNHNN, CDR2 SYGVQD (reference sequence). The CDR3 runs to 15 residues. Trimming removed 2 bases from V and 6 bases from J; junction bases left unmatched: 2. The CDR3 is CASSERTSGINEQFF. As DNA, the CDR3 is TGCGCCAGCAGTGAGAGGACTAGCGGGATCAATGAGCAGTTCTTC.

The chain carries TRBV27 and TRBJ2-1; TRBD2 agrees at 8 bases. V was pared by 2 bases and J by 9 bases, with 9 bases of the junction left unmatched. Germline V lookup: CDR1 MNHEY, CDR2 SMNVEV (reference sequence). The CDR3 has 15 residues. The CDR3 bases are TGTGCCAGCAGTTTACCCAGCGGGAGTTTAAGTGAGCAGTTCTTC. Translating it yields CASSLPSGSLSEQFF.

This chain joins TRBV5-1 and TRBJ2-5; a weak D match, TRBD2 (6 bases). This CDR3 region has 15 residues. Trimming took 1 base from V and 5 from J, leaving 15 bases between them. Germline V gene lookup returns CDR1 SGHRS and CDR2 YFSETQ. The CDR3 DNA follows: TGCGCCAGCAGCTTGACGGCCCCAGGGAGGGAGACCCAGTACTTC. It translates to CASSLTAPGRETQYF.

The chain couples TRBV19 to TRBJ2-5; 9 bases match TRBD1. The trim removed 3 bases at V and 2 bases at J, leaving 7 bases unmatched. This CDR3 is 16 amino acids long. The germline V gene has CDR1 LNHDA and CDR2 SQIVND (reference sequence). The CDR3 DNA reads TGTGCCAGTAGTATGCGAACCGGGACAGGGCAAGAGACCCAGTACTTC. This sequence encodes CASSMRTGTGQETQYF.

The chain carries TRBV4-1 and TRBJ1-5; weak D call: TRBD1 (5 bases). Trimming left V 0 bases short and J 3 bases short, with 18 bases between. The CDR3 extends over 18 amino acids. The germline V gene has CDR1 MGHRA and CDR2 YSYEKL. The CDR3 nucleotides are TGCGCCAGCAGCCAAGATCGGGCACGGGCAGGGATCAATCAGCCCCAGCATTTT. This codes for CASSQDRARAGINQPQHF.

The chain couples TRBV19 to TRBJ2-2; a weak D match, TRBD1 (7 bases). Germline CDR1 and CDR2: LNHDA and SQIVND (reference sequence). There are 14 residues in the CDR3. V was clipped by 8 bases and J by 0 bases, with 10 bases between them. The CDR3, as DNA: TGTGCCAGTGCGGGGACAGCGAACACCGGGGAGCTGTTTTTT. Translation gives CASAGTANTGELFF.

This chain uses TRBV18 with TRBJ1-1; 8 nucleotides agree with TRBD1. This CDR3 is built from 15 residues. The germline V gene encodes CDR1 KGHSH and CDR2 LQKENI. The junction had 7 bases not matched to a gene; V was cut back by 3 bases and J by 4 bases. The CDR3 region has the DNA TGTGCCAGCTCACCCAAGGACAGGGACTTCACTGAAGCTTTCTTT. It translates to CASSPKDRDFTEAFF.

The chain has TRBV2 and TRBJ2-5; a possible D gene is TRBD2 (5 bases). CDR3 size: 14 residues. Trimming removed 7 bases at V and 5 bases at J, with 17 bases between. CDR1 SNHLY and CDR2 FYNNEI come from the germline V gene. This CDR3 is CASKERGSWETQYF. The CDR3 bases are TGTGCCAGCAAAGAACGAGGGAGTTGGGAGACCCAGTACTTC.

The chain couples TRBV5-1 to TRBJ2-7, with D maybe TRBD1 (6 bases). The CDR3 covers 15 residues. Germline V gene lookup returns CDR1 SGHRS and CDR2 YFSETQ. V shed 6 bases and J shed 5 bases, with 21 bases lying between them. The CDR3 DNA reads as TGCGCCAGCACCATCTCCAGGGGCGCTATGGACGAGCAGTACTTC. Its protein product is CASTISRGAMDEQYF.

In its sample, this clone was seen once. This chain links TRBV6-5 with TRBJ2-7; D is undetermined. CDR1 is MNHEY and CDR2 is SVGAGI in the germline V gene. CDR3 length equals 14 residues. Trimming removed 2 bases from V and 6 bases from J, with 14 bases in between. CDR3 nucleotide sequence: TGTGCCAGCAGTTACCTTACTACGATCGGCGAGCAGTACTTC. Translating gives CASSYLTTIGEQYF.

V is TRBV6-6 and J is TRBJ2-7; D is possibly TRBD2 (5 bases). The V end was cut by 7 bases, the J end by 0 bases, with 13 bases between. The CDR3 runs 14 residues. Germline loops: CDR1 MNHNY, CDR2 SVGAGI (reference sequence). In DNA, the CDR3 is TGTGCCAGCATCCTCTCTGGGAGCTCCTACGAGCAGTACTTC. This codes for CASILSGSSYEQYF.

This chain uses TRBV10-1 with TRBJ2-7; tentatively, D is TRBD1 (6 bases). CDR3 size: 15 residues. Germline V gene lookup returns CDR1 WNHNN and CDR2 SYGVQD (reference sequence). Trimming stripped 4 bases from V and 2 bases from J, with 15 bases between. As DNA, the CDR3 is TGCGCCAGCAGTGTAAGGGCAGGGGCGCCCTACGAGCAGTACTTC. Its translation is CASSVRAGAPYEQYF.

The V and J genes are TRBV27 and TRBJ1-1; D perhaps matches TRBD1 (5 bases). Germline CDR1 and CDR2: MNHEY and SMNVEV (reference sequence). The CDR3 covers 15 residues. V dropped 6 bases and J dropped 3 bases, with 17 bases sitting between them. CDR3 amino acids: CASSLNGGFYTEAFF. The CDR3 coding sequence is TGTGCCAGCAGCCTCAACGGGGGGTTCTACACTGAAGCTTTCTTT.

This sequence joins TRBV18 and TRBJ2-4, with TRBD2 identical over 9 bases. The CDR3 totals 17 residues. Germline trimming cut 3 bases from V and 0 bases from J; bases unmatched to any gene: 6. From germline, CDR1 is KGHSH and CDR2 LQKENI. The CDR3 reads CASSPKTSGQAKNIQYF. As DNA, the CDR3 is TGTGCCAGCTCACCGAAGACTAGCGGCCAAGCCAAAAACATTCAGTACTTC.

J is TRBJ1-1 and V is TRBV7-9; TRBD1 agrees at 7 bases. V lost 5 bases and J lost 3; bases outside the gene matches: 9. In germline, CDR1 is SEHNR, CDR2 FQNEAQ (reference sequence). CDR3 size: 15 residues. CDR3 protein: CASSPDRVGHTEAFF. CDR3 sequence (DNA): TGTGCCAGCAGCCCCGACAGGGTCGGGCACACTGAAGCTTTCTTT.

The V call is TRBV27, the J call TRBJ2-7; 8 bases align to TRBD1. Germline assignment: CDR1 MNHEY and CDR2 SMNVEV (reference sequence). CDR3 length: 16 amino acids. The trim removed 5 bases at V and 2 bases at J, leaving 11 bases unmatched. This chain's CDR3 is CASSPTPTGVPYEQYF. In DNA form, the CDR3 reads TGTGCCAGCAGTCCCACCCCGACAGGGGTTCCCTACGAGCAGTACTTC.

The chain combines TRBV5-1 with TRBJ2-5; TRBD1 matches 8 bases. The CDR3 is 13 residues long. Germline assignment: CDR1 SGHRS and CDR2 YFSETQ. Unmatched junction bases numbered 3, after V lost 3 bases and J lost 5 bases. CDR3 sequence reads: CASSSTGGETQYF. The CDR3 nucleotides read TGCGCCAGCAGCTCAACAGGGGGGGAGACCCAGTACTTC.

The chain carries TRBV24-1 and TRBJ2-5; 7 bases agree with TRBD2. After removal of 3 bases from V and 2 bases from J, the junction contained 5 bases not matched to a gene. The CDR3 length is 15 residues. Looked up from germline, CDR1 is KGHDR and CDR2 is SFDVKD. CDR3 DNA sequence: TGTGCCACCAGTGATAGGACTAGACCGCAAGAGACCCAGTACTTC. This gives the protein CATSDRTRPQETQYF.

This rearrangement joins TRBV5-1 to TRBJ2-7, with D perhaps TRBD1 (6 bases). This CDR3 comprises 15 residues. V was cut by 4 bases and J by 2 bases, with 16 bases left in between. Per the germline V gene, CDR1 is SGHRS and CDR2 is YFSETQ. As DNA, the CDR3 is TGCGCCAGCAGCGCGGCCGGGACACGAGCCTACGAGCAGTACTTC. Amino acid sequence: CASSAAGTRAYEQYF.

This rearrangement joins TRBV20-1 to TRBJ1-6; D possibly corresponds to TRBD1 (6 bases). Germline values: CDR1 DFQATT, CDR2 SNEGSKA (reference sequence). V lost 3 bases and J lost 7, with 19 bases in between. This CDR3 comprises 16 residues. DNA of the CDR3: TGCAGTGCTAGTCAGACCCCAGGGGAGTGGAATTCACCCCTCCACTTT. Translating it yields CSASQTPGEWNSPLHF.